These 2 T cell receptor beta chains came from one sample sequenced in a study of monozygotic twins with inflammatory bowel disease. TCRdb reprocessed the 5' RACE reads; each CDR3 protein has one entry and no DNA is given. The sample table sets out approximately 420,000 distinct CDR3 sequences. Sequencing input: blood. The receptors come from a human donor with ulcerative colitis or Crohn's disease, or a healthy co-twin of an affected twin (not recorded which).

The genes are TRBV15 and TRBJ1-2; TCRdb outputs TRBD1, but without DNA this stays unchecked. The CDR3 runs to 14 residues. Germline-derived CDR1 and CDR2 are LNHNV and YYDKDF (reference sequence). CDR3 in amino acids: CATSRVALRGGYTF.

The rearrangement uses TRBV18 and TRBJ2-3. Germline assignment: CDR1 KGHSH and CDR2 LQKENI. The CDR3 is made up of 15 amino acids. CDR3 in amino acids: CASSPNGASTDTQYF.